The 20 T cell receptor beta chains reported below all come from one sample, sequenced in a study of breast tumors, draining lymph nodes, adjacent tissues. TCRdb re-called the multiplex PCR reads with MiXCR, one entry per CDR3 protein. The sample includes about 53,000 distinct CDR3 sequences, roughly 39% of them seen just once. The sequenced material came from breast tumor tissue. These receptors all come from a female donor with breast cancer. Some clones in this sample may be carry-over from other donors' samples.

This clonotype was recorded at least ten times. The gene calls are TRBV6-1 and TRBJ2-1, with D perhaps matching TRBD1 or TRBD2 (5 bases each). CDR3 size: 13 residues. Germline V CDR1 and CDR2: MNHNS, SASEGT. Trimming pared 7 bases from V and 6 bases from J, leaving 13 bases between. CDR3 residues: CASTGTALNEQFF. The CDR3, as DNA: TGTGCCAGCACAGGGACGGCCCTCAATGAGCAGTTCTTC.

This clonotype was found many times. This rearrangement joins TRBV5-5 to TRBJ1-2, with TRBD1 identical over 8 bases. Germline values: CDR1 SGHKS, CDR2 YYEKEE (reference sequence). The CDR3 loop spans 15 amino acids. V trimming: 4 bases; J trimming: 0 bases; junction bases outside the gene matches: 5. The CDR3 DNA reads as TGTGCCAGCAGCCCAACGGGACAGGCTAACTATGGCTACACCTTC. As protein: CASSPTGQANYGYTF.

This clonotype was seen ten or more times. CDR3 residues: CASSPRRGPADTQYF. Written as DNA, the CDR3 is TGTGCCAGCAGTCCCCGCCGGGGGCCGGCAGATACGCAGTATTTT. The chain employs TRBV6-5 and TRBJ2-3, with D perhaps assigned TRBD1 or TRBD2 (6 bases each). The CDR3 covers 15 residues. Per germline, CDR1 MNHEY and CDR2 SVGAGI. V gave up 5 bases and J gave up 4 bases, with 16 bases separating them.

This clonotype was detected only a few times. The V gene is TRBV7-9, the J gene TRBJ2-7, with 7 bases that match TRBD1. V lost 5 bases to trimming and J lost 4 bases; unmatched junction nucleotides: 2. Germline loops: CDR1 SEHNR, CDR2 FQNEAQ (reference sequence). The CDR3 contains 12 residues. CDR3 residues: CASSRGQYEQYF. For the CDR3, the DNA is TGTGCCAGCAGCCGGGGACAGTACGAGCAGTACTTC.

This clonotype has more than one count but fewer than ten. The chain has TRBV10-1 and TRBJ1-1; TRBD1 aligns across 7 bases. This CDR3 has 14 amino acids. Germline V gene lookup returns CDR1 WNHNN and CDR2 SYGVQD (reference sequence). V gave up 6 bases and J gave up 5 bases; unmatched junction bases: 9. CDR3: CASSVGGARTEAFF. CDR3 nucleotides: TGCGCCAGCAGCGTAGGGGGCGCGAGGACTGAAGCTTTCTTT.

In regard to this clonotype: The conserved closing phenylalanine or tryptophan is absent in this CDR3, likely reflecting a read error. It is unclear where the CDR3 begins or ends on the DNA, so no DNA is shown, and the CDR3 is as TCRdb lists it. The chain combines TRBV6-4 with TRBJ2-5. CDR1 is MRHNA, CDR2 SNTAGT, per germline. With termini counted, the CDR3 has 14 amino acids. The CDR3 reads CASSDSRSTKRPST.

This clonotype was seen ten or more times. This may come from a read error, since a much larger clone is one base off. The chain has TRBV6-5 and TRBJ1-2; 8 bases agree with TRBD1. This CDR3 spans 14 amino acids. Trimming took 5 bases from V and 8 from J; bases not matched to a gene: 10. The germline CDR1 and CDR2 sequences are MNHEY and SVGAGI. The CDR3 region has the DNA TGTGCCAGCAGTCACGGACAGGGAAATATAGGCTACACCTTC. Its protein product is CASSHGQGNIGYTF.

In its sample, this clonotype was seen many times. The rearrangement joins TRBV6-2 or TRBV6-3 to TRBJ2-1; no clear D gene. The CDR3 totals 14 residues. Germline CDR1 reads MNHEY; CDR2 reads SVGEGT. The V end lost 10 bases, the J end lost 0 bases, and 13 bases lay between the germline ends. The CDR3 DNA reads as TGTGCCACTTCGGACCCAAGCTCCTACAATGAGCAGTTCTTC. This gives the protein CATSDPSSYNEQFF.

The V gene is TRBV5-4, the J gene TRBJ2-3; TRBD2 agrees at 9 bases. Germline V CDR1 and CDR2: SGHNT, YYREEE (reference sequence). The CDR3 length is 16 residues. Trimming removed 0 bases from V and 5 bases from J; junction bases left unmatched: 7. The CDR3 spells CASSLGLAGLKDTQYF. In DNA form, the CDR3 reads TGTGCCAGCAGCTTGGGTCTAGCGGGATTGAAAGATACGCAGTATTTT.

Ten or more counts support this clonotype. A read error may be the cause here, since a much bigger clone is one base away. This chain connects TRBV19 to TRBJ1-6; 8 nucleotides agree with TRBD1. V lost 6 bases to trimming and J lost 6 bases; unmatched junction nucleotides: 7. The CDR3 is made up of 15 amino acids. CDR1 and CDR2 (germline): LNHDA, SQIVND (reference sequence). DNA of the CDR3: TGTGCCAGTAGAGGGGGGACAGGTCTTAATTCACCCCTCCACTTT. Translated: CASRGGTGLNSPLHF.

The chain is built from TRBV3-1 and TRBJ2-7, with D uncertain. Germline V CDR1 and CDR2: LGHDT, YNNKEL (reference sequence). V lost 1 base to trimming and J lost 3 bases, with 10 bases between them. There are 14 residues in the CDR3. CDR3 loop: CASSQVDGNYEQYF. The CDR3, as DNA: TGTGCCAGCAGCCAAGTGGACGGAAACTACGAGCAGTACTTC.

The table lists this clonotype with many counts. The gene calls are TRBV4-2 and TRBJ2-3, with 9 positions matching TRBD2. The CDR3 totals 17 residues. The V segment lost 4 bases and the J segment 6 bases; nucleotides outside the gene matches: 14. The V gene's germline CDR1 is LGHNA and CDR2 YNFKEQ. The CDR3 DNA reads as TGTGCCAGCAGCCGGGGGGTGGCTAGCGGGGATTTGGATACGCAGTATTTT. This gives the protein CASSRGVASGDLDTQYF.

This clonotype showed up many times. Here the CDR3 DNA reads TGTGCCAGCTCACCACTGGGTGGAGATCTAGAAGCTTTCTTT. Its translation: CASSPLGGDLEAFF. This chain connects TRBV18 to TRBJ1-1; no clear D. Trimming stripped 1 base from V and 8 bases from J, with 14 bases between. The CDR3 is 14 amino acids. CDR1 is KGHSH, CDR2 LQKENI, per germline.

This clonotype was seen more than once but under ten times. The genes are TRBV11-2 and TRBJ1-1; D might be TRBD1 (6 bases). Trimming took off 2 bases at V and 6 bases at J, with 13 bases between the two ends. Germline V gene lookup returns CDR1 SGHAT and CDR2 FQNNGV. CDR3 length: 14 amino acids. CDR3 DNA: TGTGCCAGCAGCTTACTTGGGGGGCCGGCTGAAGCTTTCTTT. It codes for CASSLLGGPAEAFF.

This clonotype occurred many times. The chain joins TRBV29-1 to TRBJ2-1, with 8 bases fitting TRBD1. V trimming: 1 base; J trimming: 7 bases; junction bases outside the gene matches: 3. CDR3 length: 13 residues. From germline, CDR1 is SQVTM and CDR2 ANQGSEA. The CDR3 nucleotides read TGCAGCGTTGAAGGGACAGGGTTGAATGAGCAGTTCTTC. Its protein product is CSVEGTGLNEQFF.

This clonotype showed up many times. The J gene is TRBJ2-3, the V gene TRBV24-1; the D gene is possibly TRBD1 (5 bases). CDR3 length equals 13 residues. V was pared by 4 bases and J by 7 bases, with 11 bases between. Germline CDR1 and CDR2: KGHDR and SFDVKD. The CDR3 reads CATSEIGVNTQYF. CDR3 sequence (DNA): TGTGCCACCAGTGAAATAGGGGTGAATACGCAGTATTTT.

This clonotype was seen ten or more times. The chain uses TRBV4-3 and TRBJ2-1; the D is unclear. V lost 4 bases, J lost 6 bases, and 13 bases lay in between. Per germline, CDR1 LGHNA and CDR2 YSLEER. This CDR3 comprises 14 residues. CDR3 nucleotides: TGCGCCAGCAGCCCAGGAGCTGTCGCCAATGAGCAGTTCTTC. Encoded protein: CASSPGAVANEQFF.

The sample holds many counts of this clonotype. This chain connects TRBV14 to TRBJ2-1; a weak D match, TRBD2 (6 bases). Germline values: CDR1 SGHDN, CDR2 FVKESK. The CDR3 has 17 amino acids. Trimming took 4 bases from V and 0 from J, leaving 16 bases between them. The CDR3 nucleotides are TGTGCCAGCAGCCCTTCTGTAGCGGCCGGCTCCTACAATGAGCAGTTCTTC. It codes for CASSPSVAAGSYNEQFF.

This clonotype was found many times. The chain joins TRBV5-8 to TRBJ2-7; 9 positions match TRBD1. The ends lost 1 base at V and 2 bases at J; junction bases unmatched: 4. The CDR3 has 15 amino acids. Germline CDR1 and CDR2: SGHTS and YDEGEE. The CDR3, as DNA: TGTGCCAGCAGCTTGTTTGGGACAGGGCCCTACGAGCAGTACTTC. This gives the protein CASSLFGTGPYEQYF.

The chain uses TRBV12-3 or TRBV12-4 and TRBJ2-2, with 8 bases lining up with TRBD1. The CDR3 spans 16 residues. V was pared by 3 bases and J by 0 bases, with 3 bases of the junction left unmatched. The CDR3 DNA reads TGTGCCAGCAGTTTTGTACAGGGGGCGAACACCGGGGAGCTGTTTTTT. Protein sequence: CASSFVQGANTGELFF.